This T cell receptor (beta chain) was identified in a study of T-cell memory formation after mild COVID-19. The CDR3 length is 12 residues. Germline V lookup: CDR1 KGHSH, CDR2 LQKENI. Deletions cut 0 bases from V and 6 bases from J, with 6 bases between. Whole-study findings and limits: CD4+ contracting clones lay mainly in CM and EM, CD8+ ones in EMRA.

This clonotype was detected a few times. Its matching antigen is unknown. TCRdb processed the 5' RACE reads anew with MiXCR; each CDR3 protein has one entry. The sample holds approximately 490,000 distinct CDR3 sequences, roughly 20% seen once. Source material: PBMCs or a T cell subset sorted from them (not recorded which). The gene calls are TRBV18 and TRBJ2-7; D not certain. This clonotype was obtained from an adult woman who had mild COVID-19 (a few samples of this study predate the infection). Cell type and time point are not known. The DNA of the CDR3 is TGTGCCAGCTCACCACCCCATGGCGAGCAGTACTTC. It translates to CASSPPHGEQYF.